This T cell receptor (beta chain) was captured in a study of neoadjuvant anti-PD-1 for oral cavity cancer (dated by TCRdb to about 2021). Broadly, across the study: Before undergoing curative-intent surgical resection, most patients got three to four biweekly nivolumab doses at 3 mg/kg. Patients who did not progress were given a fourth nivolumab dose at about day 43 and had definitive surgical resection on days 50-56. Responders were defined as patients with complete response, partial response or stable disease by RECIST 1.1; non-responders were defined as patients with progression. There were 11 to 13 patients in the parent correlative cohort, and the response rate was 33%. The full study reports these points: Higher pretreatment blood TCRbeta clonality and lower post-treatment tumor TCRbeta clonality were correlated with higher pretreatment blood Treg/Th17 ratios. After neoadjuvant nivolumab, significantly higher T cell clonality (Gini index) was found within PBMCs in non-responders than in responders. TCR analyses included only a few patients per response group, and the authors called for larger cohorts for validation.

Cut back by 4 bases and 0 bases, the V and J ends lie 10 bases apart. The germline V gene specifies SNHLY as CDR1 and FYNNEI as CDR2. The CDR3 runs 16 amino acids, cysteine and phenylalanine included. The entry retains the CDR3 DNA only, 48 bases that are in frame from base 1. For deep sequencing, PBMC libraries mostly used roughly 0.5 ug of input genomic DNA, with six replicates for each sample. The immunoSEQ hsTCRbeta kit was used to prepare TCRbeta libraries according to the manufacturer's instructions. Sequencing of the completed libraries took place using an Illumina NovaSeq 6000 S4 flow cell after they had been pooled to 3 nM. In the source study's methods: The immunoSEQ Analyzer handled quality control and preprocessing of the raw data. The analysis was limited to productive rearrangements, and each clonotype was defined by a unique CDR3 amino acid sequence. Repertoire clonality was estimated as the Gini-Simpson index, which was computed with the R package tcR. Gini indices were compared with Student's t test, and associations with tumor size change were assessed by Pearson correlation. TCRdb took over this immuneACCESS table, retaining in-frame rearrangements with V and J assigned. Such tables are incomplete; in checked studies, under half of the missing clones stem from an unresolved V gene, and the remainder is unexplained. D and trimming were read from the DNA, whereas the V and J calls and clone size are those reported in that table. Within this sample are more than 13,000 clones, with 65% to 85% of them counted one time only. The leading ten clones occupy about 2.7% of the sample.

The time point label corresponds to: after neoadjuvant nivolumab, at surgical resection. Patients had been newly diagnosed with stage II-IVA oral cavity squamous cell carcinoma, and no prior systemic or radiation treatment had been given to the patients. The cohort was composed of patients with HPV-negative, locally advanced oral cavity squamous cell carcinoma. No culture maintenance or expansion was done, as the peripheral blood mononuclear cells went straight to analysis. Samples came from a longitudinal correlative study of a single-arm phase II trial of neoadjuvant nivolumab in oral cavity squamous cell carcinoma. Genomic DNA-based TCRbeta sequencing was performed on subject-matched pre- and post-treatment PBMCs and tumors from three responders and three non-responders. Peripheral blood mononuclear cells were collected once before nivolumab treatment and again after treatment, at the time of surgery. Genomic DNA was isolated from PBMCs using the Maxwell RSC DNA from Cells kit.

Details on this clone: Its antigen is not yet known. Base qualities are not at hand, and no much larger clone is one base apart.

The sequencing here drew on PBMCs, taken after nivolumab (anti-PD-1) treatment. The clonotype comes from a person between 35 and 79 years old with oral cavity squamous cell carcinoma. Recombination connected TRBV2 to TRBJ2-6; the D gene cannot be resolved reliably. The sequence in DNA is TGTGCCAGCAGTGGGACGGTGAACTCTGGGGCCAACGTCCTGACTTTC. Its protein is CASSGTVNSGANVLTF.